The sequence of this T cell receptor beta chain was determined in a study of shared clonotypes between healthy human individuals. At the level of the study: Every donor yielded three CD4 naive, three CD4 memory, two CD8 naive and one CD8 memory plate. Whole-study findings and limits: Clonotypes which were not shared had lower generation probabilities than clonotypes that all four donors shared.

Sequenced by immunoSEQ multiplex PCR; TCRdb stores in-frame clones only, minus some. The sample has around 990,000 clones, 70% to 80% seen once; the top ten hold 0.89%. The table lists this clone with a few counts. Antigen unknown. Additional DNA sequences in this sample encode the identical CDR3. Sequenced sample: memory CD4+ T cells from PBMCs. Sample subset: CD45RA-negative fraction. The TCR sequence derives from a man aged 18 to 30 in good health. Some clones in this sample may be carry-over from other donors' samples.

DNA of the CDR3: TGTGCCAGCAGTTTAGGGAACTATGGCTACACCTTC. This encodes CASSLGNYGYTF. The chain combines TRBV28 with TRBJ1-2; D is ambiguous. This CDR3 has 12 amino acids. Germline V gives CDR1 MDHEN, CDR2 SYDVKM. V gave up 2 bases and J gave up 2 bases, with 3 bases separating them.